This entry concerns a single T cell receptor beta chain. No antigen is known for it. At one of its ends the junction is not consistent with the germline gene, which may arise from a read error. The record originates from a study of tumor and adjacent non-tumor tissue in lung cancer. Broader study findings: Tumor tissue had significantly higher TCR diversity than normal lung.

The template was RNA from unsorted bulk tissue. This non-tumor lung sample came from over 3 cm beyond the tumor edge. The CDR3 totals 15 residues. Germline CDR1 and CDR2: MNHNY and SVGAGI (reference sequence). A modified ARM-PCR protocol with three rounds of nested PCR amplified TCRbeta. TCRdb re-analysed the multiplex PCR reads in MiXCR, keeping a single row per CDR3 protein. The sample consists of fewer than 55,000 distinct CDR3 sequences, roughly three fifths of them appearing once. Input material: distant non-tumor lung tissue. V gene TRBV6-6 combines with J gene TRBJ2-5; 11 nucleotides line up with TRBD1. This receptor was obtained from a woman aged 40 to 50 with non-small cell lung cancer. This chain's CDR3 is CVSSSPGTGGETQYF. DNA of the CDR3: TGTGTCAGCAGCTCCCCCGGGACAGGGGGAGAGACCCAATACTTC.